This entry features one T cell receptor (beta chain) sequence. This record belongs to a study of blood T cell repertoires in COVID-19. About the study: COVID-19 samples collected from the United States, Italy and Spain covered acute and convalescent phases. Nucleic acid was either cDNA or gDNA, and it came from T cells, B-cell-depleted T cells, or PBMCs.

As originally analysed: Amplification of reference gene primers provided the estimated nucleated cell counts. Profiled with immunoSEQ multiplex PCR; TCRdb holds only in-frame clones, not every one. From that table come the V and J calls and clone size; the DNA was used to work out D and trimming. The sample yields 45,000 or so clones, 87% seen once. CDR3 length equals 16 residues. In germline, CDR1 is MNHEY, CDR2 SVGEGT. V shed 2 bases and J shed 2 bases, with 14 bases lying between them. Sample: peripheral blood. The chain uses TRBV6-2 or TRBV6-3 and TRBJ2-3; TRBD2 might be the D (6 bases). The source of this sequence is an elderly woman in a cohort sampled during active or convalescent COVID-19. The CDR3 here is CASSYGGKRFTDTQYF. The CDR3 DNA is TGTGCCAGCAGTTACGGGGGGAAGCGGTTCACAGATACGCAGTATTTT.